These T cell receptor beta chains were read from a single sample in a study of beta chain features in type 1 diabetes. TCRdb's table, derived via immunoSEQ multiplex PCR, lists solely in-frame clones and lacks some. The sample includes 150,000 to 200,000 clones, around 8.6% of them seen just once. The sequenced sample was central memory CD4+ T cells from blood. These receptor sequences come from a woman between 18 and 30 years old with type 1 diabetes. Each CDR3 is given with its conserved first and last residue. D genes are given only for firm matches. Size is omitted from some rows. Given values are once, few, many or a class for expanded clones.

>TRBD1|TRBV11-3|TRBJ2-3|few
CASSLGTGYTDTQYF
TGTGCCAGCAGCTTAGGGACAGGGTACACAGATACGCAGTATTTT
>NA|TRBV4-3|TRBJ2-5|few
CASSQIWGGTRETQYF
TGCGCCAGCAGCCAGATTTGGGGCGGGACTCGGGAGACCCAGTACTTC
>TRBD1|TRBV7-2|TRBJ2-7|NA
CASSSDRGPYEQYF
TGTGCCAGCAGCTCGGACAGGGGGCCCTACGAGCAGTACTTC
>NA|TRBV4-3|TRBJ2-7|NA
CASSQGPEGSYEQYF
TGCGCCAGCAGCCAAGGGCCAGAGGGTTCCTACGAGCAGTACTTC
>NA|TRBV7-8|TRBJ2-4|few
CASSLAETGDIQYF
TGTGCCAGCAGCTTAGCCGAGACAGGAGACATTCAGTACTTC
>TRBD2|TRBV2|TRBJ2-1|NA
CASRRSSGGFNEQFF
TGTGCCAGCCGGAGGTCTAGCGGGGGGTTCAATGAGCAGTTCTTC
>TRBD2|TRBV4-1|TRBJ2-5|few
CASSRGLAGGSQETQYF
TGCGCCAGCAGCCGGGGACTAGCGGGAGGAAGCCAAGAGACCCAGTACTTC
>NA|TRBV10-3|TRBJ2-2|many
CAISAMNTGELFF
TGTGCCATCAGCGCGATGAATACCGGGGAGCTGTTTTTT
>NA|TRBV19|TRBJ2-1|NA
CASSPATSPGNEQFF
TGTGCCAGTAGTCCTGCGACTAGTCCAGGGAATGAGCAGTTCTTC
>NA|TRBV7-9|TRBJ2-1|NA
CASTSSIEQFF
TGTGCCAGCACTTCGAGCATAGAGCAGTTCTTC
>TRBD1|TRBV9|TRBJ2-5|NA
CASSDDRGGETQYF
TGTGCCAGCAGCGACGACAGGGGAGGAGAGACCCAGTACTTC
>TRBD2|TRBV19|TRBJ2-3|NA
CASSGLAGVVADTQYF
TGTGCCAGTAGTGGCCTAGCGGGAGTCGTCGCAGATACGCAGTATTTT
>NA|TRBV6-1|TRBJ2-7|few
CASSEGETKGYF
TGTGCCAGCAGTGAAGGGGAGACGAAAGGGTACTTC
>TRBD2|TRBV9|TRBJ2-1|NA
CASSTGTSGSSSYNEQFF
TGTGCCAGCAGCACCGGGACTAGCGGGAGTAGTTCCTACAATGAGCAGTTCTTC
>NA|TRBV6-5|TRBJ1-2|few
CASSAGQLYGYTF
TGTGCCAGCAGTGCAGGACAGCTTTATGGCTACACCTTC
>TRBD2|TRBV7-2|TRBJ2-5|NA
CASSLATSGGQETQYF
TGTGCCAGCAGCTTAGCCACTAGCGGGGGCCAAGAGACCCAGTACTTC
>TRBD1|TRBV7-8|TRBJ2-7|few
CASSPRTGASYEQYF
TGTGCCAGCAGCCCCCGGACAGGGGCCTCTTACGAGCAGTACTTC